A selection of T cell receptor beta chains follows, all from one sample in a study of cytomegalovirus exposure and HLA in healthy donors. Sequenced by immunoSEQ multiplex PCR; TCRdb stores in-frame clones only, minus some. Altogether some 160,000 clones are present, about 86% being singletons, with the ten largest covering over 1.5%. The specimen was PBMCs. The receptor set was obtained from a woman younger than 30 in good health and CMV-seronegative. Each CDR3 is given with its conserved first and last residue. The D gene is left open where the match is weak. Some rows have no size entry. The others give once, few or many, or a class for an expanded clone.

size | J | V | D | DNA | CDR3
- | TRBJ2-3 | TRBV2 | TRBD2 | TGTGCCAGCAGACTCGGACTAGTCGCGACAGATACGCAGTATTTT | CASRLGLVATDTQYF
- | TRBJ2-2 | TRBV2 | - | TGTGCCAGCAGGGTGGGGACTTTTAACACCGGGGAGCTGTTTTTT | CASRVGTFNTGELFF
- | TRBJ2-3 | TRBV19 | - | TGTGCCAGTAGTATAGCTAGCGGCACAGATACGCAGTATTTT | CASSIASGTDTQYF
- | TRBJ1-2 | TRBV30 | - | TGTGCCTGGAGGAGAGGAGGCTACCCCTTC | CAWRRGGYPF
once | TRBJ1-3 | TRBV5-1 | TRBD1 | TGCGCCAGCAGCTTTACAGGGGCCGACACCATATATTTT | CASSFTGADTIYF
- | TRBJ2-1 | TRBV9 | TRBD2 | TGTGCCAGCAGCGCGGGACTAGCGGGAGACAATGAGCAGTTCTTC | CASSAGLAGDNEQFF
- | TRBJ2-2 | TRBV25-1 | TRBD2 | TGTGCCAGCAGTGGGACTAGCGGAGCTCCCGGGGAGCTGTTTTTT | CASSGTSGAPGELFF
- | TRBJ2-5 | TRBV6-1 | - | TGTGCCAGCAGTGCGATGAGAGAGACCCAGTACTTC | CASSAMRETQYF
- | TRBJ1-1 | TRBV5-6 | - | TGTGCCAGCAGCCTCGTGGGCATGAACACTGAAGCTTTCTTT | CASSLVGMNTEAFF
- | TRBJ1-1 | TRBV28 | - | TGTGCCAGCAGTTTAGAGTTATCTGTCACTGAAGCTTTCTTT | CASSLELSVTEAFF
- | TRBJ1-1 | TRBV29-1 | TRBD1 | TGCAGCTCACGTCGGCAGGGGGCGAACACTGAAGCTTTCTTT | CSSRRQGANTEAFF
- | TRBJ1-5 | TRBV28 | TRBD1 | TGTGCCAGCAGTCTGGGACAGGGGGCTAGTCAGCCCCAGCATTTT | CASSLGQGASQPQHF
- | TRBJ1-2 | TRBV5-1 | TRBD1 | TGCGCCAGCAGCTTGGCGACAGGGAAGAATGGCTACACCTTC | CASSLATGKNGYTF
- | TRBJ2-6 | TRBV7-9 | - | TGTGCCAGCAGTTCCAGCCAGGGCCGTTTAGTCCTGACTTTC | CASSSSQGRLVLTF
- | TRBJ2-7 | TRBV6-5 | - | TGTGCCAGCAGTAATAACTACGAGCAGTACTTC | CASSNNYEQYF
- | TRBJ1-2 | TRBV6-1 | - | TGTGCCAGCGTCTTTGGGGCTGGCTACACCTTC | CASVFGAGYTF
- | TRBJ2-7 | TRBV6-1 | TRBD2 | TGTGCCAGCAAACCGACTAGCGGGAGCAGCTACGAGCAGTACTTC | CASKPTSGSSYEQYF
- | TRBJ2-1 | TRBV2 | - | TGTGCCAGCAGTCTGAGTAGGCTAGCGTGGGCTATGAATGAGCAGTTCTTC | CASSLSRLAWAMNEQFF
- | TRBJ1-2 | TRBV6-5 | - | TGTGCCAGCAGTTACTCTGACTACTATGGCTACACCTTC | CASSYSDYYGYTF
- | TRBJ2-3 | TRBV4-1 | - | TGCGCCAGCTCGGGCGGAGGATATAGAGATACGCAGTATTTT | CASSGGGYRDTQYF
- | TRBJ2-2 | TRBV28 | TRBD2 | TGTGCCAGCAGCTTCGGACTAGCGGCCACCGGGGAGCTGTTTTTT | CASSFGLAATGELFF
- | TRBJ1-2 | TRBV25-1 | - | TGTGCCAGCAGTGATTATCCGGGCTATGGCTACACCTTC | CASSDYPGYGYTF
- | TRBJ2-3 | TRBV5-5 | - | TGTGCCAGCAGCTCGCGGACTGAGCGCACAGATACGCAGTATTTT | CASSSRTERTDTQYF
- | TRBJ1-2 | TRBV28 | TRBD1 | TGTGCCACTAAGGTAGGGGGCAGCTATGGCTACACCTTC | CATKVGGSYGYTF
- | TRBJ2-3 | TRBV5-5 | - | TGTGCCAGCAGCCCTGAAAATGTTATAGCGCCCTATGCGGATACGCAGTATTTT | CASSPENVIAPYADTQYF
- | TRBJ2-7 | TRBV5-6 | TRBD2 | TGTGCCAGCAGCTTCCGTAGCGGGATGGGCTCCTACGAGCAGTACTTC | CASSFRSGMGSYEQYF
- | TRBJ2-3 | TRBV5-1 | TRBD2 | TGCGCCAGCAGCGCGGGACTAGCGGGGACCTTCCCTACAGATACGCAGTATTTT | CASSAGLAGTFPTDTQYF
- | TRBJ2-5 | TRBV27 | TRBD2 | TGTGCCAGCACCTCAGGGACTAGCGGATTCCAAGAGACCCAGTACTTC | CASTSGTSGFQETQYF
- | TRBJ1-6 | TRBV11-2 | - | TGTGCCAGCAGCCCGCTTCTCTCGGGAGAGGGGTCCTATAATTCACCCCTCCACTTT | CASSPLLSGEGSYNSPLHF
- | TRBJ2-1 | TRBV7-8 | TRBD2 | TGTGCCAGCAGCCGAACAAGCGGGGAGTTCTATGAGCAGTTCTTC | CASSRTSGEFYEQFF
- | TRBJ1-5 | TRBV6-6 | - | TGTGCCAGCAGTTATATACAGGGAGGGTATCAGCCCCAGCATTTT | CASSYIQGGYQPQHF
- | TRBJ1-5 | TRBV19 | - | TGTGCCACCAAGGGGGATTTTAGCAATCAGCCCCAGCATTTT | CATKGDFSNQPQHF
once | TRBJ2-7 | TRBV5-6 | - | TGTGCCAGCAGCTTAACAGCCTACGAGCAGTACTTC | CASSLTAYEQYF
- | TRBJ2-7 | TRBV5-8 | - | TGTGCCAGCACTCCTCAGTCGTACGAGCAGTACTTC | CASTPQSYEQYF
- | TRBJ1-6 | TRBV2 | - | TGTGCCAGCAGCGCGGGGCGGGGCTTATATTCACCCCTCCACTTT | CASSAGRGLYSPLHF
- | TRBJ1-1 | TRBV18 | - | TGTGCCAGCCTTCCACCCCCAGGGATGGTCACTGAAGCTTTCTTT | CASLPPPGMVTEAFF